The following is a TCR beta chain sequence with its context. The table came from immunoSEQ multiplex PCR; TCRdb's copy has only in-frame clones and leaves some out. This table holds 200,000 to 250,000 clones, roughly four fifths found once. This entry comes from a study of blood T cell repertoires in COVID-19. The J segment lost 5 bases and the V segment lost 3 bases, leaving 10 bases of the junction unmatched. This CDR3 is 17 amino acids long. Germline V lookup: CDR1 SEHNR, CDR2 FQNEAQ (reference sequence). The genes are TRBV7-9 and TRBJ2-1; 10 nucleotides align to TRBD2. The TCR was taken from a woman aged 80 or over with COVID-19, enrolled during active disease. Sequenced sample: peripheral blood. The CDR3 sequence is CASSFLYTSGTHNEQFF. CDR3 sequence (DNA): TGTGCCAGCAGCTTTCTATACACTAGCGGGACCCACAATGAGCAGTTCTTC.